The rows below give T cell receptor beta chains drawn from one sample of a study of shared clonotypes between healthy human individuals. Measured with immunoSEQ multiplex PCR; TCRdb has only the in-frame clones, and not every one. The data hold 2 million to 3 million clones, with around 90% observed a single time. Sequenced sample: naive CD4+ T cells sorted from blood. The receptors originated from a man aged 18 to 30 in good health. Each CDR3 is given with its conserved first and last residue. The D gene is left open where the match is weak. The size entry is marked missing in some rows and otherwise reads once, few, many or a size class.

d_call j_call clone_size v_call cdr3_aa cdr3_nt
NA TRBJ1-1 NA TRBV30 CAWSRENTEAFF TGTGCCTGGAGCCGAGAAAACACTGAAGCTTTCTTT
TRBD2 TRBJ2-5 NA TRBV6-6 CASSYSRLAGQETQYF TGTGCCAGCAGTTACTCTAGGCTAGCGGGGCAAGAGACCCAGTACTTC
TRBD2 TRBJ2-7 NA TRBV6-6 CASSYQRGDYEQYF TGTGCCAGCAGTTACCAACGGGGGGACTACGAGCAGTACTTC
NA TRBJ2-7 NA TRBV5-6 CASSLISTTGHEYF TGTGCCAGCAGCCTCATATCGACGACAGGTCACGAGTACTTC
TRBD2 TRBJ2-1 once TRBV5-1 CASSPSGGISGEQFF TGCGCCAGCAGTCCTAGCGGGGGGATTAGCGGGGAGCAGTTCTTC
TRBD1 TRBJ1-2 NA TRBV27 CASSSQPGQGLGGYTF TGTGCCAGCAGTTCACAGCCGGGACAGGGCTTGGGTGGCTACACCTTC
NA TRBJ2-3 NA TRBV9 CASRPGRSTDTQYF TGTGCCAGCAGGCCGGGCAGAAGCACAGATACGCAGTATTTT
NA TRBJ1-1 NA TRBV18 CASSPMIPTNTEAFF TGTGCCAGCTCACCAATGATCCCGACGAACACTGAAGCTTTCTTT
NA TRBJ1-5 NA TRBV18 CASSPPEQPQHF TGTGCCAGCTCACCACCGGAACAGCCCCAGCATTTT
NA TRBJ2-7 NA TRBV9 CASSPRAGGGSYEQYF TGTGCCAGCAGCCCCCGGGCAGGGGGAGGTTCCTACGAGCAGTACTTC
NA TRBJ2-3 once TRBV19 CASSPDGPDTQYF TGTGCCAGTAGTCCCGACGGGCCAGATACGCAGTATTTT
TRBD1 TRBJ1-5 NA TRBV28 CASSPPGGGNQPQHF TGTGCCAGCAGTCCCCCAGGGGGCGGCAATCAGCCCCAGCATTTT
TRBD1 TRBJ2-7 NA TRBV10-3 CAISESGASGTGSYEQYF TGTGCCATCAGTGAGTCCGGGGCTTCCGGGACAGGCTCCTACGAGCAGTACTTC
TRBD1 TRBJ2-2 few TRBV2 CASRGQSNTGELFF TGTGCCAGCAGGGGACAGTCGAACACCGGGGAGCTGTTTTTT
NA TRBJ1-1 NA TRBV6-6 CASSYLGGPTEAFF TGTGCCAGCAGTTACCTCGGGGGTCCCACTGAAGCTTTCTTT
NA TRBJ1-1 NA TRBV10-2 CASSIQGYNTEAFF TGCGCCAGCAGTATTCAGGGTTATAACACTGAAGCTTTCTTT
NA TRBJ2-2 NA TRBV19 CASSIVGRGETGELFF TGTGCCAGTAGTATAGTCGGCAGGGGGGAAACCGGGGAGCTGTTTTTT
TRBD1 TRBJ1-1 NA TRBV7-9 CASSSGGTGGIGAFF TGTGCCAGCAGCTCCGGTGGAACAGGGGGAATAGGAGCTTTCTTT
TRBD1 TRBJ2-3 NA TRBV6-1 CASNRQGTDTQYF TGTGCCAGCAATAGACAGGGGACAGATACGCAGTATTTT
NA TRBJ1-4 NA TRBV20-1 CSAREGGTLFF TGCAGTGCTAGAGAGGGTGGGACGCTGTTTTTT
NA TRBJ1-2 once TRBV5-1 CASSLEGELSYGYTF TGCGCCAGCAGCTTGGAGGGGGAGTTGAGCTATGGCTACACCTTC
NA TRBJ1-2 NA TRBV2 CASSETSVGYGYTF TGTGCCAGCAGCGAGACCAGTGTAGGCTATGGCTACACCTTC
NA TRBJ1-6 NA TRBV5-1 CASSSAGVSPLHF TGCGCCAGCAGCTCGGCTGGGGTCTCACCCCTCCACTTT
TRBD2 TRBJ2-5 NA TRBV5-4 CASSLALAGGQETQYF TGTGCCAGCAGCTTGGCCCTAGCGGGGGGCCAAGAGACCCAGTACTTC
TRBD1 TRBJ2-7 NA TRBV10-3 CAIGRTGYEQYF TGTGCCATCGGAAGGACAGGCTACGAGCAGTACTTC
NA TRBJ2-1 once TRBV11-1 CASNMRGNEQFF TGTGCCAGCAACATGAGGGGGAATGAGCAGTTCTTC
NA TRBJ2-5 NA TRBV11-2 CASSQGAASGLQETQYF TGTGCCAGCAGCCAGGGGGCGGCTAGCGGGCTCCAAGAGACCCAGTACTTC
NA TRBJ2-7 NA TRBV19 CASSRDGTLHEQYF TGTGCCAGTAGTCGAGACGGGACCCTGCACGAGCAGTACTTC
NA TRBJ1-1 once TRBV10-3 CACGPRTDTEAFF TGTGCCTGCGGGCCCCGGACGGACACTGAAGCTTTCTTT
NA TRBJ2-1 NA TRBV20-1 CSAREGEQFF TGCAGTGCTAGAGAGGGTGAGCAGTTCTTC
NA TRBJ2-5 NA TRBV28 CASRSRQSPGWETQYF TGTGCCAGCAGATCCCGACAGTCCCCTGGATGGGAGACCCAGTACTTC
NA TRBJ1-3 few TRBV14 CASSRALGTIYF TGTGCCAGCAGCCGAGCACTGGGAACCATATATTTT
NA TRBJ2-2 NA TRBV7-9 CASSSTGGIGTGELFF TGTGCCAGCAGCTCCACGGGGGGCATAGGCACCGGGGAGCTGTTTTTT
TRBD1 TRBJ1-2 once TRBV15 CATGGQLPNYGYTF TGTGCCACCGGGGGACAGCTGCCTAACTATGGCTACACCTTC
NA TRBJ2-7 NA TRBV6-5 CASRRAGEQYF TGTGCCAGCAGAAGGGCGGGGGAGCAGTACTTC
TRBD1 TRBJ1-2 few TRBV7-8 CASSRRDRGNGYTF TGTGCCAGCAGTCGGCGGGACAGGGGTAATGGCTACACCTTC
NA TRBJ1-4 NA TRBV7-7 CASSRERGMNEKLFF TGTGCTAGCAGCCGAGAGCGAGGGATGAATGAAAAACTGTTTTTT
NA TRBJ1-5 NA TRBV7-2 CASNTKGWGQPQHF TGTGCCAGCAACACTAAGGGTTGGGGGCAGCCCCAGCATTTT
NA TRBJ1-1 few TRBV5-1 CASSLTENTEAFF TGCGCCAGCAGCTTGACAGAGAACACTGAAGCTTTCTTT
NA TRBJ2-4 NA TRBV6-5 CASRAKNIQYF TGTGCCAGCAGGGCCAAAAACATTCAGTACTTC
NA TRBJ2-3 NA TRBV7-2 CASSPSVNPTDTQYF TGTGCCAGCAGCCCCAGTGTGAACCCCACAGATACGCAGTATTTT
NA TRBJ2-5 NA TRBV6-1 CASTLEETQYF TGTGCCAGCACCCTTGAAGAGACCCAGTACTTC
NA TRBJ1-1 NA TRBV5-1 CASSLVQLNTEAFF TGCGCCAGCAGCTTGGTGCAGCTCAACACTGAAGCTTTCTTT